The T cell receptor (beta chain) described here comes from a study of cytomegalovirus exposure and HLA in healthy donors. Overall study findings and caveats: Earlier findings revealed that most TCR beta V segments proved productive either about 90% or about 30% of the time. Across donors, most TCRs were seen rarely, yet some public ones were widespread. As a later analysis revealed, the rate of TCR association differed by HLA locus, with DRB1 most and HLA-C fewest. Cytomegalovirus-associated status was assigned to about 150 TCR beta chains.

There are 13 residues in the CDR3. V gave up 2 bases and J gave up 2 bases, with 6 bases separating them. Germline V gene lookup returns CDR1 MNHEY and CDR2 SMNVEV (reference sequence). The PCR had 60 Vbeta and 13 Jbeta primers. Clones were read by immunoSEQ multiplex PCR, and TCRdb kept only the in-frame ones, dropping some. The data contain 150,000 to 200,000 clones, nearly 80% of them singletons. Concerning this clone itself: Its antigen is as yet unknown.

Sequenced: PBMCs. The chain carries TRBV27 and TRBJ1-1; D unresolved. The sequence was obtained from a young woman in good health and CMV-seropositive. For the CDR3, the DNA is TGTGCCAGCAGTTTAGGAGAAAACACTGAAGCTTTCTTT. Amino acids: CASSLGENTEAFF.